This is a list of T cell receptor beta chains from one sample in a study of blood T cell repertoires in COVID-19. Sequencing used immunoSEQ multiplex PCR; TCRdb keeps in-frame clones, though not all of them. The sample has 150,000 to 200,000 clones, 85% to 90% seen once; the top ten hold 5.5% to 7%. Material for sequencing was peripheral blood. These receptors originate from a man aged 40-55 years with active or convalescent COVID-19. The CDR3 runs from the conserved cysteine through the conserved F or W. The D gene is left open where the match is weak. Clone size is shown for a subset of rows, as once, few, many or a class of expanded clone.

d_call j_call v_call clone_size cdr3_nt cdr3_aa
TRBD1 TRBJ2-1 TRBV9 - TGTGCCAGCAGCGTAAGGAGACAGGGGGCTGGCAATGAGCAGTTCTTC CASSVRRQGAGNEQFF
- TRBJ1-2 TRBV19 - TGTGCCAGTAGTATACTGAACAGCCTTGAAGTTGGCTACACCTTC CASSILNSLEVGYTF
- TRBJ1-2 TRBV12-3/TRBV12-4 - TGTGCCAGCAGTTTATTTGACAGAGGCTACACCTTC CASSLFDRGYTF
- TRBJ1-4 TRBV2 - TGTGCCAGCAGTGCAGGGACAACTAATGAAAAACTGTTTTTT CASSAGTTNEKLFF
- TRBJ2-7 TRBV3-1/TRBV3-2 - TGTGCCAGCAGCCAAAGGGGAACCTACGAGCAGTACTTC CASSQRGTYEQYF
- TRBJ1-3 TRBV30 - TGTGCCGGAGGGTGGCCGGTGGGGAACACCATATATTTT CAGGWPVGNTIYF
- TRBJ2-1 TRBV2 once TGTGCCAGCAATAGCGATCCCGCAAGACCCTACAATGAGCAGTTCTTC CASNSDPARPYNEQFF
TRBD1 TRBJ2-7 TRBV9 once TGTGCCAGCAGCGTAGGACAGGGGACCTACGAGCAGTACTTC CASSVGQGTYEQYF
- TRBJ1-5 TRBV9 - TGTGCCAGCAGCGTAGACGTCAGGCAGCCCCAGCATTTT CASSVDVRQPQHF
- TRBJ2-7 TRBV6-5 - TGTGCCAGCAGTTTCCCAGGAAAGCCCTACGAGCAGTACTTC CASSFPGKPYEQYF
TRBD1 TRBJ1-5 TRBV27 once TGTGCCAGCAGTTTATCAGGGGGCTTCAATCAGCCCCAGCATTTT CASSLSGGFNQPQHF
TRBD1 TRBJ1-2 TRBV27 - TGTGCCAGCAGTACTATCCGCAGGGGGACCTATGGCTACACCTTC CASSTIRRGTYGYTF
- TRBJ1-5 TRBV21-1 - TGTGCCAGCAGCAAAGGGGGGGGGCACGGCAATCAGCCCCAGCATTTT CASSKGGGHGNQPQHF
- TRBJ2-7 TRBV19 - TGTGCCAGTAGTCCGGCGGGAAGTTACGAGCAGTACTTC CASSPAGSYEQYF
- TRBJ2-2 TRBV7-3 once TGTGCCAGCAGCTTAAACCAGGGTGGGAGGAGAGCGAACACCGGGGAGCTGTTTTTT CASSLNQGGRRANTGELFF
TRBD1 TRBJ2-2 TRBV6-2/TRBV6-3 - TGTGCCAGCAGCCAACCGGGACAGGGTAACACCGGGGAGCTGTTTTTT CASSQPGQGNTGELFF
TRBD1 TRBJ1-2 TRBV7-8 - TGTGCCAGCAGCCCCACGGGACAGGGTTCTAACTATGGCTACACCTTC CASSPTGQGSNYGYTF
TRBD2 TRBJ2-1 TRBV3-1/TRBV3-2 - TGTGCCAGCAGCCAGGAAGGACTAGCGGGATTATACGTGGGGAAGTTCTTC CASSQEGLAGLYVGKFF
- TRBJ1-5 TRBV2 - TGTGCCAGCAGTGAAGCGCGGGGTAACAGCCAGCCCCAGCATTTT CASSEARGNSQPQHF
TRBD2 TRBJ2-1 TRBV11-2 - TGTGCCAGCAGCTTAGCGAAGACTAGCGGGGGGTCTCTCTTAAATGAGCAGTTCTTC CASSLAKTSGGSLLNEQFF
- TRBJ2-7 TRBV19 - TGTGCCAGTAGTATCAGTAGCGGCGAACTCTCCTACGAGCAGTACTTC CASSISSGELSYEQYF
- TRBJ2-7 TRBV1 once TGCACCAGCAGCCAAGGCAGCGGGAGGGTAAGCTCCTACGAGCAGTACTTC CTSSQGSGRVSSYEQYF
TRBD2 TRBJ2-7 TRBV18 - TGTGCCAGCTCACCCCTACCCGGGACTAGCGGGGGCTCCTACGAGCAGTACTTC CASSPLPGTSGGSYEQYF
- TRBJ2-3 TRBV27 - TGTGCCAGCAGTTTATCGGACATCACAGATACGCAGTATTTT CASSLSDITDTQYF
- TRBJ1-6 TRBV7-9 - TGTGCCAGCAGCTTAGGCGGGGGGAGCTCCTATAATTCACCCCTCCACTTT CASSLGGGSSYNSPLHF
- TRBJ2-1 TRBV11-3 - TGTGCCAGCAGCTTTGGGCTCAACTACAATGAGCAGTTCTTC CASSFGLNYNEQFF
TRBD1 TRBJ1-1 TRBV5-4 - TGTGCCAGCAGTATTGGTTCCCTTAGGACAGGAATCGTAGCTTTCTTT CASSIGSLRTGIVAFF
- TRBJ2-7 TRBV5-8 - TGTGCCAGCTCCCGGAGGGTACGGGGGGAGCAGTACTTC CASSRRVRGEQYF
- TRBJ1-1 TRBV5-1 - TGCGCCAGCAGCTTACCGGGACACGGATTTGAAGCTTTCTTT CASSLPGHGFEAFF
TRBD1 TRBJ1-2 TRBV9 - TGTGCCAGCAGCGGACCCGACAGGGTCTACTATGGCTACACCTTC CASSGPDRVYYGYTF
TRBD1 TRBJ2-2 TRBV5-6 once TGTGCCAGCAGCAAAGACAGGGGGGGCACCGGGGAGCTGTTTTTT CASSKDRGGTGELFF